Listed below are T cell receptor beta chains from one sample, sequenced in a study of naive and memory T cell subsets. TCRdb re-derived calls from the UMI-ligation and nested PCR reads in MiXCR, one entry per CDR3 protein. The data hold roughly 91,000 distinct CDR3 sequences, with about an eighth observed a single time. The sequenced sample was central memory CD4+ T cells from blood. Receptors were obtained from a human donor in good health. CDR3s include the opening cysteine and the closing phenylalanine or tryptophan. D genes are given only for firm matches. Clone size is shown for a subset of rows, as once, few, many or a class of expanded clone.

TRBJ2-6	-	-	TRBV7-8	TGTGCCAGCAGCTTAGAGGGGTTTTCCGGGGCCAACGTCCTGACTTTC	CASSLEGFSGANVLTF
TRBJ2-5	few	TRBD2	TRBV10-3	TGTGCCATCAGTGCCTCCGACACGGGAGGAGAGACCCAGTACTTC	CAISASDTGGETQYF
TRBJ1-5	-	-	TRBV29-1	TGCAGCGTTGAAGAACCCGGTCAGCCCCAGCATTTT	CSVEEPGQPQHF
TRBJ2-3	medium-sized	TRBD2	TRBV20-1	TGCAGTGCTCCACTAGCGGGATGGAAAGATACGCAGTATTTT	CSAPLAGWKDTQYF
TRBJ2-5	many	TRBD2	TRBV4-2	TGTGCCAGCAGCCGGACTAGAGTAGAGACCCAGTACTTC	CASSRTRVETQYF
TRBJ1-1	few	TRBD1	TRBV11-2	TGTGCCAGCAGCTGGGACAGAGTGAACACTGAAGCTTTCTTT	CASSWDRVNTEAFF
TRBJ1-2	few	-	TRBV4-1	TGCGCCAGCAGCTCTGTGCAAGGGAGTGACTATGGCTACACCTTC	CASSSVQGSDYGYTF
TRBJ2-2	few	-	TRBV6-2/TRBV6-3	TGTGCCAGCAGTCCGGGACACTCCAACACCGGGGAGCTGTTTTTT	CASSPGHSNTGELFF
TRBJ2-2	many	-	TRBV7-9	TGTGCCAGCAGCACACCTAGCGTTGTCGGGGAGCTGTTTTTT	CASSTPSVVGELFF
TRBJ2-2	-	TRBD1	TRBV29-1	TGCAGCGTTGAAAGTACAGGGGGGAACACCGGGGAGCTGTTTTTT	CSVESTGGNTGELFF
TRBJ2-5	many	TRBD1	TRBV2	TGTGCCAGCGGGGGACAGGGAGGGTCAGAGACCCAGTACTTC	CASGGQGGSETQYF
TRBJ2-1	-	-	TRBV12-3/TRBV12-4	TGTGCCAGCAGTTTAAATAGCGGTATTGAGCAGTTCTTC	CASSLNSGIEQFF
TRBJ2-7	many	TRBD1	TRBV20-1	TGCAGTGCTTCCGACAGGGTGAATTCCTACGAGCAGTACTTC	CSASDRVNSYEQYF
TRBJ2-4	-	TRBD2	TRBV6-5	TGTGCCACCTTTACTACTCGCGGGGGTGGAAACATTCAGTACTTC	CATFTTRGGGNIQYF
TRBJ2-3	-	-	TRBV24-1	TGTGCCACCAGGGGGGGCGCCTCAGATACGCAGTATTTT	CATRGGASDTQYF
TRBJ2-7	few	-	TRBV15	TGTGCCACCAGCATGGGGAGATACGAGCAGTACTTC	CATSMGRYEQYF
TRBJ2-7	few	-	TRBV25-1	TGTGCCAGCAGTGAACAGGGGGGATCGGAGCAGTACTTC	CASSEQGGSEQYF
TRBJ2-1	few	TRBD1	TRBV7-3	TGTGCCAGCAGGGGACAGGGGAACTACAATGAGCAGTTCTTC	CASRGQGNYNEQFF
TRBJ1-2	-	-	TRBV30	TGTGCCTGGAGTGTACGGCTGGGAAACTATGGCTACACCTTC	CAWSVRLGNYGYTF
TRBJ2-5	few	-	TRBV20-1	TGCAGTGCTATGACTAGTTGCCAAGAGACCCAGTACTTC	CSAMTSCQETQYF
TRBJ2-5	-	-	TRBV6-1	TGTGCCAGCCACAGGGTACAGAAAGAGACCCAGTACTTC	CASHRVQKETQYF
TRBJ2-3	-	-	TRBV18	TGTGCCAGCTCACCACCTAACGTAGAGGGCACAGATACGCAGTATTTT	CASSPPNVEGTDTQYF
TRBJ1-5	-	TRBD1	TRBV19	TGTGCCAGTAGCTTTCCGGGACAGGGGGCAGGTCAGCCCCAGCATTTT	CASSFPGQGAGQPQHF
TRBJ2-1	many	TRBD2	TRBV10-3	TGTGCCATCAGTGATTCGGGAGGTGGGGCCTACAATGAGCAGTTCTTC	CAISDSGGGAYNEQFF
TRBJ2-2	-	TRBD1	TRBV24-1	TGTGCCACCAGTGAGAGACAGGGGGCCGCCGGGGAGCTGTTTTTT	CATSERQGAAGELFF
TRBJ2-1	few	-	TRBV6-2/TRBV6-3	TGTGCCAGCAGAGGACGAGGCTACAATGAGCAGTTCTTC	CASRGRGYNEQFF
TRBJ2-3	many	TRBD1	TRBV6-6	TGTGCCAGCAGTAAAGGACAGGGCCCAGATACGCAGTATTTT	CASSKGQGPDTQYF
TRBJ1-3	few	TRBD1	TRBV7-2	TGTGCCAGCAGCTTCGCCGGGACAGGGGCCGGAAACACCATATATTTT	CASSFAGTGAGNTIYF
TRBJ1-4	-	TRBD1	TRBV7-8	TGTGCCAGCAGCCGACAGGGGACGGAAAAACTGTTTTTT	CASSRQGTEKLFF
TRBJ2-1	few	TRBD2	TRBV7-9	TGTGCCAGCAGCTTAGGGGACTACAGCAATGAGCAGTTCTTC	CASSLGDYSNEQFF
TRBJ1-1	-	-	TRBV2	TGTGCCAGCAGGATGGGAGAGAACACTGAAGCTTTCTTT	CASRMGENTEAFF
TRBJ1-5	many	-	TRBV4-3	TGCGCCAGCAGCCAAGAGGTCGGGGGTGGATGGCCCCAGCATTTT	CASSQEVGGGWPQHF
TRBJ2-7	-	TRBD2	TRBV7-2	TGTGCCAGCAGCTCCGGGACTAGCGGCCGTGCTACCTACGAGCAGTACTTC	CASSSGTSGRATYEQYF
TRBJ1-2	many	-	TRBV2	TGTGCCAGCCACAGGGATGACTATGGCTACACCTTC	CASHRDDYGYTF
TRBJ2-2	many	TRBD1	TRBV2	TGTGCCAGCAGCAGACAGGGCCAAACGAACACCGGGGAGCTGTTTTTT	CASSRQGQTNTGELFF
TRBJ2-3	many	-	TRBV11-2	TGTGCCAGCAGTAGGATGGACTCCACAGATACGCAGTATTTT	CASSRMDSTDTQYF
TRBJ2-7	few	TRBD1	TRBV2	TGTGCCAGCGCCGGGACAGGGGTCCCCTACGAGCAGTACTTC	CASAGTGVPYEQYF
TRBJ2-6	many	TRBD1	TRBV19	TGTGCCAGTAGAAAGGGGGCGCAAGGGGCCAACGTCCTGACTTTC	CASRKGAQGANVLTF
TRBJ1-3	many	-	TRBV6-1	TGTGCCAGCAGTGAAACATCTTCTGGAAACACCATATATTTT	CASSETSSGNTIYF
TRBJ2-7	many	-	TRBV10-3	TGTGCCATCAGGGCCCCGGGGGCCTACGAGCAGTACTTC	CAIRAPGAYEQYF
TRBJ2-1	few	TRBD2	TRBV13	TGTGCCAGCAGCTTAGAGGGGAACCTGCTAGCGGGAATTTACAATGAGCAGTTCTTC	CASSLEGNLLAGIYNEQFF
TRBJ1-2	-	-	TRBV20-1	TGCAGTGCGCAATTGGAGGGCAGTAACTATGGCTACACCTTC	CSAQLEGSNYGYTF
TRBJ2-3	many	-	TRBV5-6	TGTGCCAGCAGCCAATTCGGTACGGCGGTCACAGATACGCAGTATTTT	CASSQFGTAVTDTQYF
TRBJ2-3	-	TRBD1	TRBV4-2	TGTGCCAGCAGCCAGCGGACAGGGGGAGACACAGATACGCAGTATTTT	CASSQRTGGDTDTQYF
TRBJ1-1	few	-	TRBV28	TGTGCCAGCAGTTTATCGGCCTACACTGAAGCTTTCTTT	CASSLSAYTEAFF
TRBJ1-2	few	-	TRBV4-2	TGTGCCAGCAATCTCCTTGTGGGGGGTGACTATGGCTACACCTTC	CASNLLVGGDYGYTF
TRBJ1-1	-	-	TRBV28	TGTGCCAGCACCATAAACTCTTGGGCGGGTACTAAAGCTTTCTTT	CASTINSWAGTKAFF
TRBJ1-5	few	TRBD1	TRBV18	TGTGCCAGCTCAGAGGACAGGGGGAGGTTCAATCAGCCCCAGCATTTT	CASSEDRGRFNQPQHF
TRBJ2-5	-	TRBD1	TRBV29-1	TGCAGCACCGAGGGGGCCGAGACCCAGTACTTC	CSTEGAETQYF
TRBJ1-2	-	-	TRBV12-3/TRBV12-4	TGTGCCAGCCGAGCCGGACTGACTCTGCTCACCTTC	CASRAGLTLLTF
TRBJ2-1	-	TRBD2	TRBV19	TGTGCCAGTAGTATAGATAGCGGGAGGGCCAATGAGCAGTTCTTC	CASSIDSGRANEQFF
TRBJ2-3	-	-	TRBV12-3/TRBV12-4	TGTGCCAGCACAGGAACCGGCTGTAGCACAGATACGCAGTATTTT	CASTGTGCSTDTQYF
TRBJ2-5	-	TRBD1	TRBV7-2	TGTGCCAGCAGCGAACGGAGGGGGGGACAGGGGGCGGCGACCCAGTACTTC	CASSERRGGQGAATQYF
TRBJ1-1	few	-	TRBV2	TGTGCCAGCAGCGCTATGGGCGAAGCTTTCTTT	CASSAMGEAFF
TRBJ1-3	many	-	TRBV7-3	TGTGCCAGCAGCTTAGGGGGACCTGGAAACACCATATATTTT	CASSLGGPGNTIYF
TRBJ2-1	few	TRBD2	TRBV20-1	TGCAGTGGAGAGACTAGCGGGATTGGTAATGAGCAGTTCTTC	CSGETSGIGNEQFF
TRBJ1-2	-	-	TRBV6-5	TGTGCCAGCAGTTCCTCCGGGACTTTGACTGGCTACACCTTC	CASSSSGTLTGYTF
TRBJ1-6	-	-	TRBV7-3	TGTGCCAGCAGCTGGACAGAAGCATATAATTCACCCCTCCACTTT	CASSWTEAYNSPLHF
TRBJ2-1	few	-	TRBV12-3/TRBV12-4	TGTGCCAGCAGTCCTTCCAGAAGCTCCTACAATGAGCAGTTCTTC	CASSPSRSSYNEQFF
TRBJ2-3	-	-	TRBV14	TGTGCCAGCAGCCAAGGGGGATTTGCGGCAGATACGCAGTATTTT	CASSQGGFAADTQYF